The text below deals with one T cell receptor (beta chain). What it recognizes is unknown. This entry is derived from a study of cytomegalovirus exposure and HLA in healthy donors. Whole-study context: The 120 validation repertoires and the roughly 700 first-cohort repertoires shared a platform, a later analysis reported. General observations from the study: Cytomegalovirus association was listed for about 150 TCR beta chains.

The CDR3 is made up of 15 amino acids. From germline, CDR1 is KGHSH and CDR2 LQKENI. Trimming shortened V by 3 bases and J by 2 bases, and 11 bases separated the two germline ends. Only in-frame clones appear in the TCRdb table, and some are missing; sequencing was by immunoSEQ multiplex PCR. The repertoire holds 200,000 to 250,000 clones, with around four fifths as singletons. The J gene is TRBJ1-3, the V gene TRBV18, with D perhaps TRBD1 (6 bases). This TCR derives from a woman younger than 30 in good health and CMV-seronegative. Material for sequencing was PBMCs. DNA of the CDR3: TGTGCCAGCTCACCTGAGACAGGACCTGGAAACACCATATATTTT. This codes for CASSPETGPGNTIYF.